This TCR beta chain came from a study of blood T cell repertoires in COVID-19. How the authors handled the data: Estimation of nucleated cell counts was performed using reference gene primer amplification. Assay: immunoSEQ multiplex PCR; the TCRdb copy retains only in-frame clones and omits some. Clone size and V and J calls were adopted from that table, with D and trimming inferred from the DNA. The data contain some 96,000 clones, about 86% of them singletons. What was sequenced was peripheral blood. The clonotype was recovered from a human donor in a cohort sampled during active COVID-19.

CDR3 sequence: CASSLSSAAPDTQYF. The CDR3 DNA reads as TGTGCCAGCAGCTTGAGTAGCGCGGCACCAGATACGCAGTATTTT. The J gene is TRBJ2-3, the V gene TRBV5-6, with D perhaps TRBD2 (5 bases). CDR1 and CDR2 (germline): SGHDT, YYEEEE. There are 15 residues in the CDR3. Trimming took off 1 base at V and 4 bases at J, with 13 bases between the two ends.